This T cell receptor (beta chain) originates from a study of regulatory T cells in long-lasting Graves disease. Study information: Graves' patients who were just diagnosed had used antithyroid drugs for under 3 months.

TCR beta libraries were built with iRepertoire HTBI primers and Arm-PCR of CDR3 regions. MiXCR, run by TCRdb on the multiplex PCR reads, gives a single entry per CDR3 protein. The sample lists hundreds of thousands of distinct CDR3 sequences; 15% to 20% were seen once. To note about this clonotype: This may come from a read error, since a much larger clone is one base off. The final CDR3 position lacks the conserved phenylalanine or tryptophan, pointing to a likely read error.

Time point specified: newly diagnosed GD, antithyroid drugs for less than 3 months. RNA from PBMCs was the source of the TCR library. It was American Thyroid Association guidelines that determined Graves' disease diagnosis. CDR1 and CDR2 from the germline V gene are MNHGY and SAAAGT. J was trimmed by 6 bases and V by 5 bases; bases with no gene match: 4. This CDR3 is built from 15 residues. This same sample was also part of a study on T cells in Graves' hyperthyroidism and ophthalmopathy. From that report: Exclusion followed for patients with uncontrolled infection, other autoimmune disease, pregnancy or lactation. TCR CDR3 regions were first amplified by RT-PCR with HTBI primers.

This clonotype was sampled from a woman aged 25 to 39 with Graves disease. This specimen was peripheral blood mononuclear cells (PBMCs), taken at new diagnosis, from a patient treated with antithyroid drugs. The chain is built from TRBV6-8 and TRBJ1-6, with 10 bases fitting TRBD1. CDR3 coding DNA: TGTGCCAGCAGTACCCGGACAGGGGGTAATTCACCCCTCCACCTT. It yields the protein CASSTRTGGNSPLHL.